This T cell receptor beta chain emerged from a study of post-analysis software for immune sequencing data. This clonotype was picked up a small number of times. What it binds is not known. Unique molecular identifiers were carried by the TCR beta cDNA libraries. Each CDR3 protein gets one entry after TCRdb re-called the PCR reads with MiXCR. The sample contains roughly 700,000 distinct CDR3 sequences, about 32% of which appear only once. Findings and limits, study-wide: Same-batch samples co-clustered strongly by F measure.

The sequence was collected from a girl aged 10 to 17 with multiple sclerosis. The sequenced material came from blood.

CDR3 amino acids: CASSFMKGGYTF. CDR3 nucleotides: TGTGCCAGCAGCTTTATGAAAGGTGGCTACACCTTC. This chain joins TRBV7-2 and TRBJ1-2, with D hard to call. The germline V and J ends were trimmed by 3 bases and 7 bases, with 9 bases remaining between them. The CDR3 has 12 residues. The germline CDR1 and CDR2 sequences are SGHTA and FQGNSA.